This passage covers 4 T cell receptor beta chains from one sample sequenced in a study of T cell changes during pregnancy in multiple sclerosis. Generated by immunoSEQ multiplex PCR, the TCRdb table keeps only in-frame clones and is missing some. The sample has fewer than 50,000 clones; around 94% are singletons. Sequencing was performed on CD8+ T cells from peripheral blood mononuclear cells, taken before pregnancy. Source of these receptors: a female donor with multiple sclerosis, enrolled in a pregnancy study.

The V and J genes are TRBV6-1 and TRBJ2-1; 12 bases are a match to TRBD2. The CDR3 extends over 17 amino acids. Losses at the gene ends were 4 bases for V and 6 bases for J; bases not matched to a gene: 10. Germline V gives CDR1 MNHNS, CDR2 SASEGT. CDR3 sequence: CASSARTSGDGFNEQFF. In DNA form, the CDR3 reads TGTGCCAGCAGTGCACGGACTAGCGGGGACGGGTTCAATGAGCAGTTCTTC.

The rearrangement uses TRBV4-1 and TRBJ2-7, with 8 bases aligning to TRBD2. The germline V gene encodes CDR1 MGHRA and CDR2 YSYEKL. Trimming removed 2 bases from V and 3 bases from J; junction bases left unmatched: 6. The CDR3 has 15 residues. The CDR3 DNA is TGCGCCAGCAGCCAAATTAGCGGGAAGGGCTACGAGCAGTACTTC. It encodes CASSQISGKGYEQYF.

The chain employs TRBV21-1 and TRBJ2-3; the table calls TRBD2, which could not be checked here. TRBV21-1 is marked as a pseudogene. The CDR3 loop spans 19 amino acids. The CDR3 region has the DNA TGTGCCAGCAGCAAAGAAGTCCTCGGGACTAGCGGGATAGAAGATACGCAGTATTTT. Translated: CASSKEVLGTSGIEDTQYF.

The rearrangement joins TRBV19 to TRBJ2-1; 9 nucleotides align to TRBD2. CDR3 length: 17 amino acids. Trimming cost V 3 bases and J 0 bases; bases outside gene matches: 6. Germline V gives CDR1 LNHDA, CDR2 SQIVND (reference sequence). In DNA, the CDR3 is TGTGCCAGTAGTATTGGACTAGCGATGAGCTCCTACAATGAGCAGTTCTTC. Amino acid sequence: CASSIGLAMSSYNEQFF.